This entry lists 4 T cell receptor beta chains sequenced from one sample in a study of blood T cells in healthy people across ages. Together with a sample-barcoded 5' primer, a J-beta primer mix was included in a second PCR lasting about 6 to 12 cycles. TCRdb itself ran the 5' RACE reads through MiXCR, one entry per CDR3 protein. The sample comprises approximately 1,100,000 distinct CDR3 sequences, around 43% of which are singletons, and 15% to 20% rests with the top ten. Sequencing was performed on blood. The origin of the receptors is a woman aged 55-70 years in good health.

This chain uses TRBV20-1 with TRBJ2-1; D possibly corresponds to TRBD1 (6 bases). The CDR3 is made up of 16 amino acids. From germline, CDR1 is DFQATT and CDR2 SNEGSKA (reference sequence). V shed 2 bases and J shed 7 bases, with 21 bases lying between them. CDR3 nucleotides: TGCAGTGCTAGAAAACTTACCGGGACAATGACGAATGAGCAGTTCTTC. Translated: CSARKLTGTMTNEQFF.

This clonotype was counted a few times. This sequence joins TRBV6-6 and TRBJ2-3, with 9 bases matching TRBD2. Looked up from germline, CDR1 is MNHNY and CDR2 is SVGAGI (reference sequence). V shed 5 bases and J 3 bases; nucleotides not matched to a gene: 9. This CDR3 region has 16 residues. The DNA of the CDR3 is TGTGCCAGCAGTCCTATTAGCGGGAGTACGACAGATACGCAGTATTTT. It encodes CASSPISGSTTDTQYF.

The chain carries TRBV19 and TRBJ2-2; 11 bases are shared with TRBD2. Germline V gene sequence: CDR1 LNHDA, CDR2 SQIVND (reference sequence). The V segment lost 6 bases and the J segment 5 bases; nucleotides outside the gene matches: 5. This CDR3 is built from 15 residues. In DNA, the CDR3 is TGTGCCAGTAGAACTAGCGGGAGAAAAACCGGGGAGCTGTTTTTT. Translating gives CASRTSGRKTGELFF.

This chain uses TRBV2 with TRBJ2-5; possible D gene TRBD2, 5 bases. The CDR3 runs 14 residues. Germline V gene lookup returns CDR1 SNHLY and CDR2 FYNNEI. V dropped 6 bases and J dropped 0 bases, with 11 bases sitting between them. The CDR3 spells CASRSGRNQETQYF. The CDR3 region has the DNA TGTGCCAGCAGAAGCGGACGGAACCAAGAGACCCAGTACTTC.